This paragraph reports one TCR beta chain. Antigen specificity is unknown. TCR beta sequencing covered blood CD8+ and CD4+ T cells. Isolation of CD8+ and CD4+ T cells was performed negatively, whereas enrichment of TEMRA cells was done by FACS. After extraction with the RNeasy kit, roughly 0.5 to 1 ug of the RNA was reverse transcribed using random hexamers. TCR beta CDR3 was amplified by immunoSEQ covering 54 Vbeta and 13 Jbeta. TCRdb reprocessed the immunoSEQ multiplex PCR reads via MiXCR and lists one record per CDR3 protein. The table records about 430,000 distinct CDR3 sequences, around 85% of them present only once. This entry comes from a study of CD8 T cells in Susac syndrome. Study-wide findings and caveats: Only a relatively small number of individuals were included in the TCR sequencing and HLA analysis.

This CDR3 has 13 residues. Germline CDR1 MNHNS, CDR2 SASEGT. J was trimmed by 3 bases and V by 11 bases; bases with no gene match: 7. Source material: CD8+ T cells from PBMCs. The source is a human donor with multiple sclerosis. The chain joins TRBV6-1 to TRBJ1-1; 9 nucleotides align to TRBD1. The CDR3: CARTGGVYTEAFF. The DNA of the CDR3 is TGTGCCCGAACAGGGGGCGTATACACTGAAGCTTTCTTT.